These 27 T cell receptor beta chains were sequenced from one sample in a study of T cell responses to AZD1222 COVID-19 vaccine. Using immunoSEQ multiplex PCR, the repertoire was profiled, and TCRdb retains in-frame clones only, with some absent. The sample lists 95,000 to 150,000 clones; around 88% were seen once. The sample here was peripheral blood, taken on day 0 of AZD1222 vaccination. These receptors were taken from an adult in good health.

This clone was detected a few times. V is TRBV7-3 and J is TRBJ1-2; D is unresolved. The CDR3 is made up of 15 amino acids. Germline lookup yields CDR1 SGHTA and CDR2 FQGTGA. The germline V and J ends were trimmed by 5 bases and 4 bases, with 17 bases remaining between them. CDR3 sequence (DNA): TGTGCCAGCAGCCCACCCGGCGGGGTGGCCTATGGCTACACCTTC. Translated, it gives CASSPPGGVAYGYTF.

The rearrangement joins TRBV5-1 to TRBJ1-1, with a possible D match to TRBD1 (6 bases). The length of the CDR3 is 13 residues. CDR1 is SGHRS, CDR2 YFSETQ, per germline. Trimming took off 5 bases at V and 4 bases at J, with 12 bases between the two ends. The CDR3 region has the DNA TGCGCCAGCAGGAGGACAGAGATCACTGAAGCTTTCTTT. It specifies CASRRTEITEAFF.

The gene calls are TRBV5-6 and TRBJ2-7; D is unresolved. CDR1 is SGHDT, CDR2 YYEEEE, per germline. V gave up 4 bases and J gave up 2 bases, with 13 bases separating them. CDR3 length: 14 amino acids. The CDR3 sequence: CASSDPSTPYEQYF. In nucleotides, the CDR3 is TGTGCCAGCAGCGACCCCTCCACCCCCTACGAGCAGTACTTC.

This clone turned up a few times. The V gene is TRBV9, the J gene TRBJ1-2; a possible D gene is TRBD1 (6 bases). This CDR3 is built from 14 residues. Per germline, CDR1 SGDLS and CDR2 YYNGEE. Trimming pared 3 bases from V and 2 bases from J, leaving 11 bases between. The CDR3 sequence is CASSDTGRNYGYTF. In DNA form, the CDR3 reads TGTGCCAGCAGCGATACAGGGAGGAACTATGGCTACACCTTC.

The chain couples TRBV6-2 or TRBV6-3 to TRBJ2-7; the D is unclear. The CDR3 is made up of 12 amino acids. V was trimmed by 3 bases and J by 3 bases, leaving 6 bases between them. Looked up from germline, CDR1 is MNHEY and CDR2 is SVGEGT. CDR3 sequence: CASSYPGYEQYF. For the CDR3, the DNA is TGTGCCAGCAGTTATCCCGGCTACGAGCAGTACTTC.

V usage is TRBV4-2 and J usage is TRBJ1-2; D is undetermined. The germline V gene encodes CDR1 LGHNA and CDR2 YNFKEQ. The CDR3 runs to 16 residues. V gave up 0 bases and J gave up 1 base, with 12 bases separating them. The DNA for the CDR3 is TGTGCCAGCAGCCAAGATTTGGGCACCGATAACTATGGCTACACCTTC. This gives the protein CASSQDLGTDNYGYTF.

The rearrangement links TRBV28 to TRBJ1-3; D call uncertain. Germline loops: CDR1 MDHEN, CDR2 SYDVKM. V dropped 2 bases and J dropped 0 bases, with 5 bases sitting between them. This CDR3 contains 14 residues. The CDR3 nucleotides are TGTGCCAGCAGTTTAGCCCACTCTGGAAACACCATATATTTT. Translating it yields CASSLAHSGNTIYF. Drawing the rest from reference TRBV28 and TRBJ1-3, the complete variable domain is DVKVTQSSRYLVKRTGEKVFLECVQDMDHENMFWYRQDPGLGLRLIYFSYDVKMKEKGDIPEGYSVSREKKERFSLILESASTNQTSMYLCASSLAHSGNTIYFGEGSWLTVV.

This rearrangement joins TRBV11-2 to TRBJ1-5, with TRBD1 matching over 7 bases. CDR3 length equals 15 residues. CDR1 is SGHAT, CDR2 FQNNGV, per germline. J lost 0 bases, V lost 5 bases, and 4 bases had no gene match. The CDR3 DNA follows: TGTGCCAGCAGCCCGACAGGGTCTAGCAATCAGCCCCAGCATTTT. Translation: CASSPTGSSNQPQHF.

V is TRBV7-9 and J is TRBJ2-3; 8 nucleotides match TRBD1. Trimming removed 3 bases from V and 0 bases from J; junction bases left unmatched: 5. Looked up from germline, CDR1 is SEHNR and CDR2 is FQNEAQ (reference sequence). The CDR3 has 16 amino acids. The CDR3 DNA reads TGTGCCAGCAGCTTCGACAGGGGATCTAGCACAGATACGCAGTATTTT. This gives the protein CASSFDRGSSTDTQYF. Full variable domain (rest looked up from reference TRBV7-9 and TRBJ2-3): DTGVSQNPRHKITKRGQNVTFRCDPISEHNRLYWYRQTLGQGPEFLTYFQNEAQLEKSRLLSDRFSAERPKGSFSTLEIQRTEQGDSAMYLCASSFDRGSSTDTQYFGPGTRLTVL.

This chain uses TRBV6-5 with TRBJ2-7, with D maybe TRBD1 (5 bases). The CDR3 runs to 13 residues. The V gene lost 7 bases and the J gene lost 4 bases, with 14 bases spanning the gap. The germline V gene encodes CDR1 MNHEY and CDR2 SVGAGI. The CDR3 is CASIKGDWYEQYF. CDR3 sequence (DNA): TGTGCCAGCATCAAAGGGGATTGGTACGAGCAGTACTTC.

This clone appeared a few times. The gene calls are TRBV2 and TRBJ2-7; the D is unclear. CDR3 size: 13 residues. Germline CDR1 reads SNHLY; CDR2 reads FYNNEI. V was cut by 7 bases and J by 4 bases, with 14 bases left in between. As DNA, the CDR3 is TGTGCCAGCAATCCCGTCCTGGGTTACGAGCAGTACTTC. Protein: CASNPVLGYEQYF.

The V call is TRBV27, the J call TRBJ1-2; 7 bases are shared with TRBD1. The germline V gene encodes CDR1 MNHEY and CDR2 SMNVEV (reference sequence). The CDR3 totals 15 residues. Unmatched junction bases numbered 6, after V lost 2 bases and J lost 3 bases. CDR3 region: CASSLQGESHYGYTF. The CDR3 nucleotides read TGTGCCAGCAGTTTACAGGGGGAAAGCCACTATGGCTACACCTTC.

The rearrangement uses TRBV5-1 and TRBJ2-5, with no clear D. CDR3 length equals 17 residues. V was pared by 2 bases and J by 1 base, with 18 bases between. Germline lookup yields CDR1 SGHRS and CDR2 YFSETQ. This chain's CDR3 is CASSLGGSLTGQETQYF. Here the CDR3 DNA reads TGCGCCAGCAGCTTAGGCGGTTCCTTAACTGGCCAAGAGACCCAGTACTTC.

The chain is built from TRBV4-3 and TRBJ2-1; 8 bases map to TRBD2. Germline CDR1 and CDR2: LGHNA and YSLEER. This CDR3 contains 14 residues. J was trimmed by 8 bases and V by 4 bases; bases with no gene match: 7. CDR3 in amino acids: CASSLNGGAYEQFF. For the CDR3, the DNA is TGCGCCAGCAGCCTTAACGGGGGGGCGTATGAGCAGTTCTTC.

The J gene is TRBJ2-5, the V gene TRBV4-2; TRBD2 matches 8 bases. In germline, CDR1 is LGHNA, CDR2 YNFKEQ. J was trimmed by 4 bases and V by 0 bases; bases with no gene match: 10. CDR3 length equals 17 residues. Written as DNA, the CDR3 is TGTGCCAGCAGCCAAGACTGGAGCGGGGGCTCTTCAGAGACCCAGTACTTC. Amino acid sequence: CASSQDWSGGSSETQYF.

The chain carries TRBV6-4 and TRBJ1-2; D is ambiguous. CDR1 and CDR2 (germline): MRHNA, SNTAGT. The CDR3 has 13 residues. The V end lost 8 bases, the J end lost 5 bases, and 15 bases lay between the germline ends. CDR3 protein: CASEREVGYGYTF. Here the CDR3 DNA reads TGTGCCAGCGAACGCGAGGTTGGGTATGGCTACACCTTC.

The chain carries TRBV6-4 and TRBJ2-2, with D unclear. The V end was cut by 0 bases, the J end by 3 bases, with 2 bases between. This CDR3 spans 13 amino acids. Looked up from germline, CDR1 is MRHNA and CDR2 is SNTAGT. CDR3 sequence reads: CASSDSDTGELFF. The CDR3 DNA follows: TGTGCCAGCAGTGACTCAGACACCGGGGAGCTGTTTTTT.

The chain has TRBV2 and TRBJ1-2, with unresolved D. Deletions cut 9 bases from V and 1 base from J, with 15 bases between. The CDR3 contains 14 residues. Germline V CDR1 and CDR2: SNHLY, FYNNEI. This chain's CDR3 is CASRQVSINYGYTF. The CDR3 nucleotides read TGTGCCAGTCGTCAAGTTTCAATTAACTATGGCTACACCTTC.

The V and J genes are TRBV7-2 and TRBJ2-3, with 9 bases that match TRBD2. The CDR3 has 17 residues. Germline CDR1 SGHTA, CDR2 FQGNSA. Trimming at V came to 1 base and at J to 4 bases, leaving 9 bases not matched to a gene. This chain's CDR3 is CASSLGGASGVADTQYF. The CDR3 region has the DNA TGTGCCAGCAGCTTAGGCGGCGCTAGCGGGGTGGCAGATACGCAGTATTTT. The entire variable domain, with the rest obtained from reference TRBV7-2 and TRBJ2-3, is as follows: GAGVSQSPSNKVTEKGKDVELRCDPISGHTALYWYRQSLGQGLEFLIYFQGNSAPDKSGLPSDRFSAERTGGSVSTLTIQRTQQEDSAVYLCASSLGGASGVADTQYFGPGTRLTVL.

V usage is TRBV11-3 and J usage is TRBJ2-2; tentative D call: TRBD1 (6 bases). Germline V gene sequence: CDR1 SGHNT, CDR2 YENEEA. The CDR3 has 17 residues. The ends were cut back, 1 base at V and 6 bases at J, with 18 bases in the middle. CDR3 loop: CASSLVTGIQDPGELFF. CDR3 DNA: TGTGCCAGCAGCTTAGTTACAGGGATTCAGGATCCCGGGGAGCTGTTTTTT.

This chain uses TRBV18 with TRBJ2-3; D possibly corresponds to TRBD2 (7 bases). Trimming took 6 bases from V and 4 from J, leaving 17 bases between them. Germline CDR1 reads KGHSH; CDR2 reads LQKENI. This CDR3 contains 15 residues. CDR3 in DNA: TGTGCCAGCTCGGTGAGGGGGGGCCAGGCAGATACGCAGTATTTT. It encodes CASSVRGGQADTQYF. Complete variable domain (other parts from reference TRBV18 and TRBJ2-3): NAGVMQNPRHLVRRRGQEARLRCSPMKGHSHVYWYRQLPEEGLKFMVYLQKENIIDESGMPKERFSAEFPKEGPSILRIQQVVRGDSAAYFCASSVRGGQADTQYFGPGTRLTVL.

This clone was detected once. The V and J genes are TRBV12-5 and TRBJ2-6; a possible D gene is TRBD1 (5 bases). Germline CDR1 is LGHNT and CDR2 is FRNRAP. The CDR3 runs 17 residues. V lost 1 base to trimming and J lost 0 bases, with 10 bases between them. The CDR3 nucleotides are TGTGCTAGTGGTTTGGGCGAACAGGACTCTGGGGCCAACGTCCTGACTTTC. Amino acids: CASGLGEQDSGANVLTF. Together with reference TRBV12-5 and TRBJ2-6, the CDR3 gives the full variable domain: DARVTQTPRHKVTEMGQEVTMRCQPILGHNTVFWYRQTMMQGLELLAYFRNRAPLDDSGMPKDRFSAEMPDATLATLKIQPSEPRDSAVYFCASGLGEQDSGANVLTFGAGSRLTVL.

V is TRBV10-3 and J is TRBJ1-2; D gene ambiguous. The CDR3 has 13 residues. V dropped 4 bases and J dropped 0 bases, with 6 bases sitting between them. Germline V CDR1 and CDR2: ENHRY, SYGVKD. This chain's CDR3 is CAISASANYGYTF. DNA of the CDR3: TGTGCCATCAGTGCCAGCGCTAACTATGGCTACACCTTC.

The J gene is TRBJ2-3, the V gene TRBV5-4; D may be TRBD1 (5 bases). Germline V gene sequence: CDR1 SGHNT, CDR2 YYREEE (reference sequence). Trimming shortened V by 4 bases and J by 6 bases, and 12 bases separated the two germline ends. This CDR3 has 13 residues. CDR3 DNA: TGTGCCAGCAGCGGTGGGGCTCTGGATACGCAGTATTTT. This translates into CASSGGALDTQYF.

The chain uses TRBV18 and TRBJ2-5; possibly TRBD2 for D (5 bases). The CDR3 loop spans 15 amino acids. Trimming removed 2 bases from V and 3 bases from J, with 13 bases in between. Germline V gene data show CDR1 as KGHSH and CDR2 as LQKENI. CDR3 amino acids: CASSPSGVREETQYF. CDR3 DNA: TGTGCCAGCTCACCATCCGGGGTTCGAGAAGAGACCCAGTACTTC.

The V gene is TRBV27, the J gene TRBJ1-5, with 7 bases matching TRBD1. Germline CDR1 is MNHEY and CDR2 is SMNVEV (reference sequence). The J segment lost 7 bases and the V segment lost 4 bases, leaving 4 bases of the junction unmatched. CDR3 size: 13 residues. In DNA, the CDR3 is TGTGCCAGCAGTTATAACAGGGGCCAGCCCCAGCATTTT. It translates to CASSYNRGQPQHF.

V is TRBV7-9 and J is TRBJ1-5, with D unclear. V was shortened by 0 bases and J by 6 bases, with 6 bases between the two germline ends. CDR3 size: 13 residues. CDR1 is SEHNR and CDR2 is FQNEAQ in the germline V gene (reference sequence). The CDR3: CASSLAVGQPQHF. Here the CDR3 DNA reads TGTGCCAGCAGCTTAGCGGTGGGTCAGCCCCAGCATTTT.